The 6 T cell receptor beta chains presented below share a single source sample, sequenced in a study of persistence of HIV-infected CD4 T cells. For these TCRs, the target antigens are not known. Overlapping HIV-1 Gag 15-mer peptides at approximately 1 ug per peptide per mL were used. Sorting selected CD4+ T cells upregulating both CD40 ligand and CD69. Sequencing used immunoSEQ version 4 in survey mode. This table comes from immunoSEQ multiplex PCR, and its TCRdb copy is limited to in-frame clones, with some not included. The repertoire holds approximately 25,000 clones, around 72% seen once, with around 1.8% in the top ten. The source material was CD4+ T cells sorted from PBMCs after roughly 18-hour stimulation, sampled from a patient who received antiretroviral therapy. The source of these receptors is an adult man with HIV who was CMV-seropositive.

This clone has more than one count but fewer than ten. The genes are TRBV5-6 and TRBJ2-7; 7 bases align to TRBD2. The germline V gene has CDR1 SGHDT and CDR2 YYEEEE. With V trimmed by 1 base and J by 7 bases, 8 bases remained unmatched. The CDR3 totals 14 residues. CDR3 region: CASSLIDPGGEQYF. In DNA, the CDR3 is TGTGCCAGCAGCTTGATAGACCCGGGGGGAGAGCAGTACTTC.

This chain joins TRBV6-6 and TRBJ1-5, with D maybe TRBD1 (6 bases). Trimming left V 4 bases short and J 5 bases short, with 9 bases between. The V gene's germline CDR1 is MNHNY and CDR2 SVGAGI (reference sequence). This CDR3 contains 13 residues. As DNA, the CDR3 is TGTGCCAGCAGTTCCACAGGGTATCAGCCCCAGCATTTT. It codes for CASSSTGYQPQHF.

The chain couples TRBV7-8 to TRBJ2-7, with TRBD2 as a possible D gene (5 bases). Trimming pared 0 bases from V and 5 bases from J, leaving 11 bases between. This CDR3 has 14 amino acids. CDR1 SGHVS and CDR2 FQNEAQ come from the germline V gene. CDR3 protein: CASSLAAWGDEQYF. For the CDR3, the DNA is TGTGCCAGCAGCTTAGCGGCATGGGGAGACGAGCAGTACTTC.

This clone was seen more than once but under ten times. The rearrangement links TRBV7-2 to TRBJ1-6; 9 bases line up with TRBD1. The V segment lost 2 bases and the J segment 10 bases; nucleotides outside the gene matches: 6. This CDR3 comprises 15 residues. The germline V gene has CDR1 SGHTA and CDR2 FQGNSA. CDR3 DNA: TGTGCCAGCAGCTTAAGGGACAGGGCAAGCTCACCCCTCCACTTT. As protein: CASSLRDRASSPLHF.

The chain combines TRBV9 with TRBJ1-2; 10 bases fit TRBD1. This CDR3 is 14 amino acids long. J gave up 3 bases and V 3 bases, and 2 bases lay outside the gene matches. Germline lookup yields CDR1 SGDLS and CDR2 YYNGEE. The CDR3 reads CASSAGQGYYGYTF. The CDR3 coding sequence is TGTGCCAGCAGCGCGGGACAGGGGTACTATGGCTACACCTTC.

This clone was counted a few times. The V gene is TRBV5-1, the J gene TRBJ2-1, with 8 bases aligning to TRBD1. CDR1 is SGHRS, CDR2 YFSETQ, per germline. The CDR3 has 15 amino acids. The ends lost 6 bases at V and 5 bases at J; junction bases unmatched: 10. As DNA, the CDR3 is TGCGCCAGCACCGTCGGGACAGGTCAAAACAATGAGCAGTTCTTC. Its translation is CASTVGTGQNNEQFF.